Below, 21 T cell receptor beta chains from the same sample are listed, as sequenced in a study of T cells in Graves' hyperthyroidism and ophthalmopathy. There were TCR beta CDR3 regions amplified from RNA transcripts. HTBI primers were used for first-round RT-PCR of the TCR CDR3. In TCRdb, the multiplex PCR reads were re-called with MiXCR into one record per CDR3 protein. The table shows 350,000 or so distinct CDR3 sequences, with roughly 17% occurring only once. Sequencing used blood. The receptors come from a woman in her twenties or thirties with Graves' hyperthyroidism that later progressed to Graves' ophthalmopathy.

The sample holds many counts of this clonotype. The CDR3 bases are TGTGCCAGCAGTTTATCTGGTCTAGCGGGAGAGGGGAGGCTATACGAGCAGTACTTC. Translation: CASSLSGLAGEGRLYEQYF. The chain links TRBV27 to TRBJ2-7, with 10 bases aligning to TRBD2. Germline CDR1 is MNHEY and CDR2 is SMNVEV (reference sequence). Trimming took 0 bases from V and 4 from J; bases not matched to a gene: 15. CDR3 length: 19 residues.

The sample holds many counts of this clonotype. The rearrangement uses TRBV29-1 and TRBJ1-5; TRBD1 is a possible D gene (6 bases). The CDR3 totals 13 residues. Germline CDR1 reads SQVTM; CDR2 reads ANQGSEA. V was shortened by 5 bases and J by 3 bases, with 11 bases between the two germline ends. The CDR3 is CSVSNRVNQPQHF. For the CDR3, the DNA is TGCAGCGTTTCAAACAGGGTCAATCAGCCCCAGCATTTT.

The CDR3 nucleotides read TGCAGTGCTAGAGGTCGATGGGTCGGGGAAGGACTAGCGGGAGGTAGAAACACCGGGGAGCTGTTTTTT. Translation gives CSARGRWVGEGLAGGRNTGELFF. V gene TRBV20-1 combines with J gene TRBJ2-2; 14 positions agree with TRBD2. V shed 1 base and J 2 bases; nucleotides not matched to a gene: 21. Looked up from germline, CDR1 is DFQATT and CDR2 is SNEGSKA (reference sequence). The CDR3 runs to 23 residues.

Many counts were recorded for this clonotype. The chain carries TRBV28 and TRBJ2-5; weak D call: TRBD2 (6 bases). Looked up from germline, CDR1 is MDHEN and CDR2 is SYDVKM. Trimming took 1 base from V and 2 from J, leaving 14 bases between them. The CDR3 sequence is 16 residues long. Here the CDR3 reads CASSLLEGPPQETQYF. The CDR3 nucleotides read TGTGCCAGCAGTTTATTGGAGGGGCCCCCACAAGAGACCCAGTACTTC. The full variable domain, its missing parts supplied by reference TRBV28 and TRBJ2-5, is DVKVTQSSRYLVKRTGEKVFLECVQDMDHENMFWYRQDPGLGLRLIYFSYDVKMKEKGDIPEGYSVSREKKERFSLILESASTNQTSMYLCASSLLEGPPQETQYFGPGTRLLVL.

This clonotype was counted at least ten times. V and J are TRBV11-1 and TRBJ1-1; D is unclear. This CDR3 spans 14 amino acids. V lost 6 bases and J lost 0, with 11 bases in between. Germline CDR1 and CDR2: SGHAT and FQDESV (reference sequence). DNA of the CDR3: TGTGCCAGCAGGTCGGCAGACTTGAACACTGAAGCTTTCTTT. It specifies CASRSADLNTEAFF.

The rearrangement links TRBV18 to TRBJ1-1, with a possible D match to TRBD1 (5 bases). The V end lost 3 bases, the J end lost 7 bases, and 15 bases lay between the germline ends. CDR3 length: 14 residues. Germline V gene data show CDR1 as KGHSH and CDR2 as LQKENI. The DNA of the CDR3 is TGTGCCAGCTCACCCGACAGTGTCTCGGGTGAAGCTTTCTTT. It encodes CASSPDSVSGEAFF.

This clonotype came up many times. The chain employs TRBV11-1 and TRBJ2-2, with a weak D call TRBD1 (6 bases). V was pared by 0 bases and J by 5 bases, with 10 bases between. Germline V gives CDR1 SGHAT, CDR2 FQDESV (reference sequence). This CDR3 is built from 15 residues. The chain's CDR3 is CASSLAGRGTGELFF. CDR3 nucleotide sequence: TGTGCCAGCAGCTTAGCTGGCAGGGGAACCGGGGAGCTGTTTTTT.

This clonotype was detected ten times or more. The genes are TRBV28 and TRBJ2-1; 9 bases line up with TRBD1. The V gene's germline CDR1 is MDHEN and CDR2 SYDVKM. The CDR3 is 16 residues long. V gave up 6 bases and J gave up 4 bases; unmatched junction bases: 10. This CDR3 is CASRGTGTGTYNEQFF. The CDR3 region has the DNA TGTGCCAGCAGGGGCACCGGGACAGGGACGTACAATGAGCAGTTCTTC.

This clonotype was recorded at least ten times. The CDR3 DNA reads as TGCGCCAGCAGCCCGTTCCTCGGGACAGGGAGCGATACGCAGTATTTT. Translating gives CASSPFLGTGSDTQYF. This rearrangement joins TRBV5-1 to TRBJ2-3; 9 bases map to TRBD1. Germline CDR1 reads SGHRS; CDR2 reads YFSETQ. Trimming cost V 4 bases and J 6 bases; bases outside gene matches: 12. The CDR3 length is 16 residues.

This clonotype was picked up many times. The chain links TRBV19 to TRBJ1-1; TRBD1 matches at 7 bases. V lost 5 bases to trimming and J lost 3 bases; unmatched junction nucleotides: 9. The CDR3 consists of 15 residues. From germline, CDR1 is LNHDA and CDR2 SQIVND (reference sequence). CDR3 sequence (DNA): TGTGCCAGTAGTCCCCGACAGGGCTGGGACACTGAAGCTTTCTTT. It codes for CASSPRQGWDTEAFF.

This clonotype turned up a few times. The chain has TRBV4-1 and TRBJ1-3, with D maybe TRBD1 (5 bases). The length of the CDR3 is 19 residues. The ends were cut back, 1 base at V and 0 bases at J, with 19 bases in the middle. The germline V gene encodes CDR1 MGHRA and CDR2 YSYEKL. The chain's CDR3 is CASSQGKSTTRGSGNTIYF. The CDR3, as DNA: TGCGCCAGCAGCCAAGGAAAATCCACAACAAGGGGCTCTGGAAACACCATATATTTT.

This clonotype has a handful of counts. The genes are TRBV20-1 and TRBJ2-5, with D unresolved. Germline V CDR1 and CDR2: DFQATT, SNEGSKA (reference sequence). V gave up 2 bases and J gave up 1 base, with 11 bases separating them. This CDR3 is built from 14 residues. DNA for the CDR3: TGCAGTGCTAGAAAAAGGGCCCTCCAAGAGACCCAGTACTTC. This sequence encodes CSARKRALQETQYF.

This clonotype showed up many times. This chain uses TRBV20-1 with TRBJ1-5; D is undetermined. Deletions cut 4 bases from V and 7 bases from J, with 11 bases between. CDR1 DFQATT and CDR2 SNEGSKA come from the germline V gene (reference sequence). The CDR3 runs to 12 residues. For the CDR3, the DNA is TGCAGTGCTACCGGAATGGGCCAGCCCCAGCATTTT. This translates into CSATGMGQPQHF.

In this sample, this clonotype turned up many times. The rearrangement uses TRBV6-1 and TRBJ1-5; D not certain. The CDR3 covers 14 residues. V dropped 6 bases and J dropped 5 bases, with 14 bases sitting between them. CDR1 and CDR2 from the germline V gene are MNHNS and SASEGT. In DNA form, the CDR3 reads TGTGCCAGCAGCCTTCTGTGGGCGGATCAGCCCCAGCATTTT. Translation: CASSLLWADQPQHF.

The rearrangement joins TRBV20-1 to TRBJ2-5; the match to TRBD2 covers 11 bases. The V gene end was trimmed by 2 bases and the J gene end by 2 bases; junction bases not matched to a gene: 1. There are 14 residues in the CDR3. Germline V gene lookup returns CDR1 DFQATT and CDR2 SNEGSKA (reference sequence). As DNA, the CDR3 is TGCAGTGCTAGACGGACTAGCGGGCAAGAGACCCAGTACTTC. It encodes CSARRTSGQETQYF.

Of note for this clonotype: This sequence may be a read error, since a much larger clone differs from it by one base. This rearrangement joins TRBV28 to TRBJ2-1; 8 bases fit TRBD1. The CDR3 covers 15 residues. Germline lookup yields CDR1 MDHEN and CDR2 SYDVKM. The CDR3 reads CASTLQGARYNEQSF. The DNA for the CDR3 is TGTGCCAGCACCCTTCAGGGGGCGCGCTACAATGAGCAGTCCTTC.

This clonotype came up once. V usage is TRBV2 and J usage is TRBJ1-2; 11 bases match TRBD1. This CDR3 is 16 amino acids long. Germline trimming cut 7 bases from V and 4 bases from J; bases unmatched to any gene: 11. Per the germline V gene, CDR1 is SNHLY and CDR2 is FYNNEI. CDR3 sequence: CASIPGQGAQSYGYTF. DNA of the CDR3: TGTGCCAGCATCCCCGGACAGGGGGCGCAGAGCTATGGCTACACCTTC. Looking up the rest from reference TRBV2 and TRBJ1-2 gives the full variable domain: EPEVTQTPSHQVTQMGQEVILRCVPISNHLYFYWYRQILGQKVEFLVSFYNNEISEKSEIFDDQFSVERPDGSNFTLKIRSTKLEDSAMYFCASIPGQGAQSYGYTFGSGTRLTVV.

In its sample, this clonotype was seen a few times. CDR3 bases: TGTGCCAGCTCACCTTCAGGCACTGAAGCTTTCTTT. Translating it yields CASSPSGTEAFF. The V and J genes are TRBV18 and TRBJ1-1; no clear D gene. This CDR3 spans 12 amino acids. The V and J ends lost 3 bases and 4 bases respectively, with 6 bases between them. In germline, CDR1 is KGHSH, CDR2 LQKENI.

This clonotype was counted many times. V usage is TRBV27 and J usage is TRBJ2-7; TRBD1 aligns across 8 bases. Germline V gene lookup returns CDR1 MNHEY and CDR2 SMNVEV (reference sequence). Losses at the gene ends were 5 bases for V and 0 bases for J; bases not matched to a gene: 6. The CDR3 consists of 15 residues. The CDR3 loop reads CASSPGTGVSYEQYF. DNA for the CDR3: TGTGCCAGCAGTCCCGGGACAGGTGTCTCCTACGAGCAGTACTTC.

This clonotype appeared many times. The V call is TRBV19, the J call TRBJ1-2, with D maybe TRBD1 (5 bases). The V end was cut by 2 bases, the J end by 4 bases, with 14 bases between. This CDR3 has 15 residues. Germline CDR1 reads LNHDA; CDR2 reads SQIVND (reference sequence). The DNA for the CDR3 is TGTGCCAGTAGTATACGAGGGGATCGCGTCTATGGCTACACCTTC. This encodes CASSIRGDRVYGYTF. Based on the CDR3 plus reference TRBV19 and TRBJ1-2, the full variable domain is DGGITQSPKYLFRKEGQNVTLSCEQNLNHDAMYWYRQDPGQGLRLIYYSQIVNDFQKGDIAEGYSVSREKKESFPLTVTSAQKNPTAFYLCASSIRGDRVYGYTFGSGTRLTVV.

The V gene is TRBV18, the J gene TRBJ2-6; D is perhaps TRBD2 (7 bases). CDR3 size: 17 residues. The germline V gene has CDR1 KGHSH and CDR2 LQKENI. Trimming shortened V by 0 bases and J by 2 bases, and 11 bases separated the two germline ends. CDR3: CASSPPRGAAGANVLTF. CDR3 in DNA: TGTGCCAGCTCACCACCCCGGGGGGCCGCTGGGGCCAACGTCCTGACTTTC.